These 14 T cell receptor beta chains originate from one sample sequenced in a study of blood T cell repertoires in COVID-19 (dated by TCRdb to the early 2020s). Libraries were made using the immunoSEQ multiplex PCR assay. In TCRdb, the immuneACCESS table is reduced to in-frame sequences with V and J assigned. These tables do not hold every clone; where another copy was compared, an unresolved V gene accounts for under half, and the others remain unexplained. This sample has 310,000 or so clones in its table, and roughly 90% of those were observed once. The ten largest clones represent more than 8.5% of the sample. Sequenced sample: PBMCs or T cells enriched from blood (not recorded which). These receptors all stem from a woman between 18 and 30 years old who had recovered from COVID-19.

CDR3 region: CASGGGLANNEQFF. The CDR3 nucleotides read TGTGCCAGCGGAGGGGGACTAGCCAACAATGAGCAGTTCTTC. The J gene is TRBJ2-1, the V gene TRBV7-2, with TRBD2 matching 9 bases. The CDR3 contains 14 residues. CDR1 is SGHTA, CDR2 FQGNSA, per germline. The V segment lost 8 bases and the J segment 5 bases; nucleotides outside the gene matches: 7.

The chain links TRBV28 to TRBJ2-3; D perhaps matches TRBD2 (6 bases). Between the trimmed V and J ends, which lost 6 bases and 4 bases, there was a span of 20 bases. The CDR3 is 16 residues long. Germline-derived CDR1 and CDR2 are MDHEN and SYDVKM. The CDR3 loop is CASRRGGTWGADTQYF. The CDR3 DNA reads TGTGCCAGCAGACGAGGCGGTACTTGGGGGGCAGATACGCAGTATTTT.

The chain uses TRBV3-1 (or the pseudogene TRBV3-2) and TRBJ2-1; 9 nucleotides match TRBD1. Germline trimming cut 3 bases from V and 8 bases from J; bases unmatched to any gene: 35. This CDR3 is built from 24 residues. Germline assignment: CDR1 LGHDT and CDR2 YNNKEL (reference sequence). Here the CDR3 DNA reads TGTGCCAGCAGCCAGCGCTATTCGGCGACCGAGTCCGCTTTGGGGACAGGGCCCGGCGATGAGCAGTTCTTC. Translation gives CASSQRYSATESALGTGPGDEQFF.

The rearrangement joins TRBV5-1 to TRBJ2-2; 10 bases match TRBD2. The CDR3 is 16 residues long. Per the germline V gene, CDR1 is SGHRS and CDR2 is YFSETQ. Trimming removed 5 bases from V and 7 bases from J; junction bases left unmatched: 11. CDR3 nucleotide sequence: TGCGCCAGCAGGGGTATAGCGGGAGGACGTAACGGGGAGCTGTTTTTT. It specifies CASRGIAGGRNGELFF.

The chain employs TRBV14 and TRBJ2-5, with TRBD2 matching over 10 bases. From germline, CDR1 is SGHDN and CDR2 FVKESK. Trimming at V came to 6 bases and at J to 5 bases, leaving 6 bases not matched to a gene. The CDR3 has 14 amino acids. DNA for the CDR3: TGTGCCAGCAGTACTAGCGGGGCCGAGGAGACCCAGTACTTC. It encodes CASSTSGAEETQYF.

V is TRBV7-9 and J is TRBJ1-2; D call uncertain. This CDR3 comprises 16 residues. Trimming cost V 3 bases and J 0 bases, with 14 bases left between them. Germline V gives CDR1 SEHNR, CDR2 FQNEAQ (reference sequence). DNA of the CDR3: TGTGCCAGCAGCTTGAACAGTCTATTAGCTAACTATGGCTACACCTTC. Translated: CASSLNSLLANYGYTF.

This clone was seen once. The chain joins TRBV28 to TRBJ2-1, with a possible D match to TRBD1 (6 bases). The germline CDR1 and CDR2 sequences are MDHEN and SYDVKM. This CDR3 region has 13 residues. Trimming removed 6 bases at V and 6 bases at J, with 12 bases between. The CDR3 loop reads CASRPGQINEQFF. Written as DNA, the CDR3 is TGTGCCAGCAGGCCCGGACAGATCAATGAGCAGTTCTTC.

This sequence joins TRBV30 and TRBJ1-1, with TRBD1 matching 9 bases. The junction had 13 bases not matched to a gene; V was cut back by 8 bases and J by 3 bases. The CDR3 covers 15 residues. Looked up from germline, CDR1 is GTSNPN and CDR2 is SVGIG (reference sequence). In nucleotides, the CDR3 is TGTGCCCACATGGGGATGGGACAGGGTGACACTGAAGCTTTCTTT. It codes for CAHMGMGQGDTEAFF.

CDR3: CASSEASYNEQFF. CDR3 nucleotide sequence: TGTGCCAGCAGTGAAGCTAGCTACAATGAGCAGTTCTTC. J is TRBJ2-1 and V is TRBV6-1; no firm D call. With 0 bases removed from V and 3 bases from J, the gap between germline ends came to 3 bases. CDR1 and CDR2 from the germline V gene are MNHNS and SASEGT. The CDR3 has 13 residues.

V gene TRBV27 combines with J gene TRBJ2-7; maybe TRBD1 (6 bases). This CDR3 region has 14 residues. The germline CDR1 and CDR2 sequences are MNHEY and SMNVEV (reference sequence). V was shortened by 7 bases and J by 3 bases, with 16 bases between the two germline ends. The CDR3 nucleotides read TGTGCCAGCAATTCACATGGACAGATCTACGAGCAGTACTTC. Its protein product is CASNSHGQIYEQYF.

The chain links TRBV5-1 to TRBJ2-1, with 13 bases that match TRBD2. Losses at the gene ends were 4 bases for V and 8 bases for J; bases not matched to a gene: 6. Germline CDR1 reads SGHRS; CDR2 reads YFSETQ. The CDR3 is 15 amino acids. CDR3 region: CASSETSGRMDEQFF. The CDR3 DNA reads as TGCGCCAGCAGCGAGACTAGCGGGAGGATGGATGAGCAGTTCTTC.

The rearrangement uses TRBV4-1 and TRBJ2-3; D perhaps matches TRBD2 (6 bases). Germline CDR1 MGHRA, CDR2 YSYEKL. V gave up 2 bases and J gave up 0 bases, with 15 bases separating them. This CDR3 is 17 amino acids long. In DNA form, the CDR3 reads TGCGCCAGCAGCCAAAGCCGGCGCGGGGCTAGCACAGATACGCAGTATTTT. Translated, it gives CASSQSRRGASTDTQYF.

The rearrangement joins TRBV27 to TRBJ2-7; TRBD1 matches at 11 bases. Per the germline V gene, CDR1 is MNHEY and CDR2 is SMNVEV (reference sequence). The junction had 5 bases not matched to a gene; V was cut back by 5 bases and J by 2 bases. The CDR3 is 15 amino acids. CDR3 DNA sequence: TGTGCCAGCAGTGCCCGGGGACAGGGGGCCTACGAGCAGTACTTC. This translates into CASSARGQGAYEQYF.

CDR3 coding DNA: TGTGCCAGCAGCTTAGATCGGGGACAGGGTGGTCCTGAAGCTTTCTTT. Translation gives CASSLDRGQGGPEAFF. V and J are TRBV7-9 and TRBJ1-1; 9 positions agree with TRBD1. V lost 1 base, J lost 6 bases, and 9 bases stayed unmatched. The CDR3 extends over 16 amino acids. The germline V gene has CDR1 SEHNR and CDR2 FQNEAQ (reference sequence).